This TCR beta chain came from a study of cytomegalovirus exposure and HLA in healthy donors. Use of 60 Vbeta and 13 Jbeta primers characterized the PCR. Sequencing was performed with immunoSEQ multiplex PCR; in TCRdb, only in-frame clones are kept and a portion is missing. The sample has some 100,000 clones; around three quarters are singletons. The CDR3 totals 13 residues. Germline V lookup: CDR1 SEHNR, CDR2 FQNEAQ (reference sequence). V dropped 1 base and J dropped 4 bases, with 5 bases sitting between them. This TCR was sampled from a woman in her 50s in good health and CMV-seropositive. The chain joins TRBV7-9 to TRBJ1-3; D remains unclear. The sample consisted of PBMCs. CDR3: CASSLVLGNTIYF. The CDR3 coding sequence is TGTGCCAGCAGCTTAGTCCTGGGAAACACCATATATTTT. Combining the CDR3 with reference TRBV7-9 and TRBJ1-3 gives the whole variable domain DTGVSQNPRHKITKRGQNVTFRCDPISEHNRLYWYRQTLGQGPEFLTYFQNEAQLEKSRLLSDRFSAERPKGSFSTLEIQRTEQGDSAMYLCASSLVLGNTIYFGEGSWLTVV.